These T cell receptor beta chains were read from a single sample in a study of cytomegalovirus exposure and HLA in healthy donors. Here immunoSEQ multiplex PCR was the method, and the copy in TCRdb shows in-frame clones only, minus some. This table holds 80,000 to 100,000 clones, 77% found once. Source material: PBMCs. The receptor source for this set is a man aged 45-60 years in good health and CMV-seropositive. The CDR3 runs from the conserved cysteine through the conserved F or W. Each record gives: clone size, D gene, J gene, V gene, CDR3 DNA, CDR3 protein. D genes are given only for firm matches. Clone size is stated in some rows and not others, as once, few, many or a class when expanded.

NA | NA | TRBJ1-5 | TRBV6-4 | TGTGCCAGCAGTGACGCGGCCGCGTCTGGGCAGCCCCAGCATTTT | CASSDAAASGQPQHF
few | NA | TRBJ2-7 | TRBV12-2 | TGTGCAAGTCGCTCCCCGGACTTCTCCTACGAGCAGTACTTC | CASRSPDFSYEQYF
NA | NA | TRBJ1-1 | TRBV29-1 | TGCAGCGTTGATCAAGGTTTCAGGACTGAAGCTTTCTTT | CSVDQGFRTEAFF
few | NA | TRBJ2-7 | TRBV7-6 | TGTGCCAGCAGCTTCGCAGGGTCCTACGAGCAGTACTTC | CASSFAGSYEQYF
NA | TRBD2 | TRBJ2-1 | TRBV7-3 | TGTGCCAGCAGCGCAAATAGCGGGGCTTCGAACAATGAGCAGTTCTTC | CASSANSGASNNEQFF
NA | NA | TRBJ2-7 | TRBV7-9 | TGTGCCAGCAGCCCACCCGCTCAGGCCTACGAGCAGTACTTC | CASSPPAQAYEQYF
few | NA | TRBJ1-1 | TRBV4-2 | TGTGCCAGCAGCACTGGCGGGGCCCCCACTGAAGCTTTCTTT | CASSTGGAPTEAFF
NA | TRBD2 | TRBJ2-3 | TRBV18 | TGTGCCAGCTCACAACCGGGACTAGCGGGGGGCACAGATACGCAGTATTTT | CASSQPGLAGGTDTQYF
NA | NA | TRBJ1-2 | TRBV2 | TGTGCCAGCAGGGACCAGGGTCCCTATGGCTACACCTTC | CASRDQGPYGYTF
NA | NA | TRBJ2-3 | TRBV19 | TGTGCCAGTAGTACAGGACTTTCAAGCGCAGATACGCAGTATTTT | CASSTGLSSADTQYF
NA | TRBD1 | TRBJ2-7 | TRBV2 | TGTGCCAGCAGGGGACAGGAACGGTACCCTACCGTCTACGAGCAGTACTTC | CASRGQERYPTVYEQYF
NA | TRBD2 | TRBJ2-5 | TRBV4-1 | TGCGCCAGCAGCCAACGGGGACTAGCGGGGAGTCAAGAGACCCAGTACTTC | CASSQRGLAGSQETQYF
NA | NA | TRBJ2-5 | TRBV29-1 | TGCAGCGTTGAAGAACAGGGAGAGACCCAGTACTTC | CSVEEQGETQYF
NA | NA | TRBJ1-5 | TRBV30 | TGTGCCTGGAGTCGTTTTAGCAATCAGCCCCAGCATTTT | CAWSRFSNQPQHF
NA | TRBD1 | TRBJ1-2 | TRBV19 | TGTGCCAGTACCCTCAAAACGGGACAGCCTAATGGCTACCCCTTC | CASTLKTGQPNGYPF
NA | NA | TRBJ2-5 | TRBV10-3 | TGTGCCATCAGCATACAGCTTGGACAGTCCCGGGAGACCCAGTACTTC | CAISIQLGQSRETQYF
NA | NA | TRBJ2-1 | TRBV4-3 | TGCGCCAGCAGCCAAGAAGCCCAATCGCACAATGAGCAGTTCTTC | CASSQEAQSHNEQFF
NA | TRBD1 | TRBJ1-2 | TRBV9 | TGTGCCAGCAGCGTTTTCCCACAGGGACAGGGGCAAGTTTACACCTTC | CASSVFPQGQGQVYTF
NA | NA | TRBJ1-2 | TRBV10-3 | TGTGCCATCAGTGAGTTCCAGGGGAACTATGGCTACACCTTC | CAISEFQGNYGYTF
NA | TRBD1 | TRBJ1-2 | TRBV14 | TGTGCCAGCAGCCAAGGGACAGGGCGCCAGGGCTACACCTTC | CASSQGTGRQGYTF
NA | NA | TRBJ1-1 | TRBV15 | TGTGCCACCTCCGCACTCTTGAACACTGAAGCTTTCTTT | CATSALLNTEAFF
NA | TRBD2 | TRBJ2-3 | TRBV5-1 | TGCGCCAGCAGCTTGGGGACTAGCGGCACAGATACGCAGTATTTT | CASSLGTSGTDTQYF
few | NA | TRBJ1-1 | TRBV4-2 | TGTGCCAGCAGCCTAGCGGGGGGTGGGGTGAACACTGAAGCTTTCTTT | CASSLAGGGVNTEAFF
few | NA | TRBJ2-2 | TRBV4-3 | TGCGCCAGCAGCCAACATCCTAGTACGAAAGCCGGGGAGCTGTTTTTT | CASSQHPSTKAGELFF
NA | TRBD2 | TRBJ2-3 | TRBV5-1 | TGCGCCAGCAGTCTGACTAGCGGGGGCCCAGATACGCAGTATTTT | CASSLTSGGPDTQYF
NA | TRBD1 | TRBJ1-1 | TRBV25-1 | TGTGCCAGCAGTGAATATGGAGGGGGCTGGAACACTGAAGCTTTCTTT | CASSEYGGGWNTEAFF
NA | NA | TRBJ2-7 | TRBV27 | TGTGCCAGCAGTTCTAATGACAACCATGCCTACGAGCAGTACTTC | CASSSNDNHAYEQYF
NA | TRBD1 | TRBJ2-3 | TRBV7-3 | TGTGCCAGCAGCTTACGTCCCCAACAGGGGTCGGGCACAGATACGCAGTATTTT | CASSLRPQQGSGTDTQYF